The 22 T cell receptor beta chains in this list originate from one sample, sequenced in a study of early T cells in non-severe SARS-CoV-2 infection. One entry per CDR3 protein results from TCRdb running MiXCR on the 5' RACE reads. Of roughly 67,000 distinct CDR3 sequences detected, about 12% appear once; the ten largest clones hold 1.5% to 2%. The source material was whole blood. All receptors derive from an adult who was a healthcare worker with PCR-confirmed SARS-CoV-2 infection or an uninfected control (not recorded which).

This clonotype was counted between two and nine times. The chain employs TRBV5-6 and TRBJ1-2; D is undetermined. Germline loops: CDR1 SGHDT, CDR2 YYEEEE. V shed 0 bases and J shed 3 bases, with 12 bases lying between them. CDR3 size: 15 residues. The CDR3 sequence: CASSLVAGAHYGYTF. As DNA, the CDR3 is TGTGCCAGCAGCTTGGTGGCAGGAGCCCACTATGGCTACACCTTC.

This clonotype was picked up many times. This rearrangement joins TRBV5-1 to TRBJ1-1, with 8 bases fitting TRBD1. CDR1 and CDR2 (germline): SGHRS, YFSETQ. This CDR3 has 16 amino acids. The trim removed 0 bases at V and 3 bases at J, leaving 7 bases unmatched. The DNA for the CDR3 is TGCGCCAGCAGCTTGGAGGGCAGGGGGCTCGACACTGAAGCTTTCTTT. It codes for CASSLEGRGLDTEAFF.

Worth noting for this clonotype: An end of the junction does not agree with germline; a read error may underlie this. CDR3 residues: CTSSYSRRIAGGGEQFF. For the CDR3, the DNA is TGTACCAGCAGTTACTCGAGGAGAATAGCCGGTGGAGGTGAGCAGTTCTTC. V gene TRBV6-5 combines with J gene TRBJ2-1; a weak D match, TRBD2 (5 bases). This CDR3 has 17 amino acids. Germline V lookup: CDR1 MNHEY, CDR2 SVGAGI.

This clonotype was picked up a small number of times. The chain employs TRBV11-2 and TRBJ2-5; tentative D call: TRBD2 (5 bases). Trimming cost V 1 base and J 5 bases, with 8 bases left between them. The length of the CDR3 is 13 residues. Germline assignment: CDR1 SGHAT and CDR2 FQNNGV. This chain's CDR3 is CASSLAGIETQYF. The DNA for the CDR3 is TGTGCCAGCAGCTTAGCCGGGATCGAGACCCAGTACTTC.

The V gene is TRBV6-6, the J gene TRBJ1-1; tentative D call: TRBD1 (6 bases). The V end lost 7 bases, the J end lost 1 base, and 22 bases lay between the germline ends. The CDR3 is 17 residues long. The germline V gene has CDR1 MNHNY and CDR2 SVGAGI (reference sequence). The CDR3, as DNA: TGTGCCAGCACCCTACCCCACGGGCCAGGGGCGAACACTGAAGCTTTCTTT. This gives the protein CASTLPHGPGANTEAFF.

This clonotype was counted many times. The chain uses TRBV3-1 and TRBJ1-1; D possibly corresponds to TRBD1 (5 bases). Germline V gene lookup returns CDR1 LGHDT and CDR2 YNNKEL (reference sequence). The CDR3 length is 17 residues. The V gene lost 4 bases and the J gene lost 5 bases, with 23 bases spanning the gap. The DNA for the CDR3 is TGTGCCAGCAGCCCGCTCGACAGTACTGGAGAGTGGACTGAAGCTTTCTTT. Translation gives CASSPLDSTGEWTEAFF.

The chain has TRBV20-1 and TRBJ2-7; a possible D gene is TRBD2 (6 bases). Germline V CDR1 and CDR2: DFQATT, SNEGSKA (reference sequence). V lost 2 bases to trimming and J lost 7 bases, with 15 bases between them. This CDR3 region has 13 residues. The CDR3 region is CSARFVGRGEQYF. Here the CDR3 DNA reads TGCAGTGCTAGATTTGTGGGCCGGGGGGAGCAGTACTTC.

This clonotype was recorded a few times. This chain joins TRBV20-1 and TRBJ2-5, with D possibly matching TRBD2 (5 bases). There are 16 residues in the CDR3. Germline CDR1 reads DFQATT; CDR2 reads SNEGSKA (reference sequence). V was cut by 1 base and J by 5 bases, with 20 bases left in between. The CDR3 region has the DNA TGCAGTGCTAGAGGTTCCTCTAGCACCTACCGGGAGACCCAGTACTTC. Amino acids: CSARGSSSTYRETQYF.

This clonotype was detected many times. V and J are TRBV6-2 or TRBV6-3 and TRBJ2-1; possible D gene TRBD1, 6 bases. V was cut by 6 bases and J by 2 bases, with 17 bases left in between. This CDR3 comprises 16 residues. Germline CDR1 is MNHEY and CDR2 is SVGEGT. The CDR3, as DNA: TGTGCCAGCAGGACAGACACAGGGTTACCCTACAATGAGCAGTTCTTC. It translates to CASRTDTGLPYNEQFF.

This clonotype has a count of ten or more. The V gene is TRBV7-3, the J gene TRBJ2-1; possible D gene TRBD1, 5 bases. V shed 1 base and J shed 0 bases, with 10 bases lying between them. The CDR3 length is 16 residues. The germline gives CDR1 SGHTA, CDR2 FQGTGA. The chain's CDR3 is CASSLMGQGSYNEQFF. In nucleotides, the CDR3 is TGTGCCAGCAGCTTAATGGGCCAGGGCTCCTACAATGAGCAGTTCTTC.

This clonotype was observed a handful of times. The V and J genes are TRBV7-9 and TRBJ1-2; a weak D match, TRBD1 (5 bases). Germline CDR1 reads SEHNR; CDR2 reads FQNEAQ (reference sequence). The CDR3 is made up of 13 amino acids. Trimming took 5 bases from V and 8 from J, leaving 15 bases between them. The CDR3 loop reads CASSPARAGGYTF. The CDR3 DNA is TGTGCCAGCAGCCCAGCCAGGGCCGGGGGCTACACCTTC. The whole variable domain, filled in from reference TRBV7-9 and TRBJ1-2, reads DTGVSQNPRHKITKRGQNVTFRCDPISEHNRLYWYRQTLGQGPEFLTYFQNEAQLEKSRLLSDRFSAERPKGSFSTLEIQRTEQGDSAMYLCASSPARAGGYTFGSGTRLTVV.

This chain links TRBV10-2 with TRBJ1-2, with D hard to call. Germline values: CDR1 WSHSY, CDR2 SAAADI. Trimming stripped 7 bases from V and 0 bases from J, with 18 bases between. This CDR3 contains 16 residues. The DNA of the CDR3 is TGCGCCAGCAACCCTAGAATGGATTCCCCTAACTATGGCTACACCTTC. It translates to CASNPRMDSPNYGYTF.

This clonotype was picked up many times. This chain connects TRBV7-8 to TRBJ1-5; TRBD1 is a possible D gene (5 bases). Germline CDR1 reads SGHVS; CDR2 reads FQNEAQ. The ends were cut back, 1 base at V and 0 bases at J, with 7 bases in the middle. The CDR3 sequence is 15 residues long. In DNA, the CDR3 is TGTGCCAGCAGCTTAGGGGGCCATAGCAATCAGCCCCAGCATTTT. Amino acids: CASSLGGHSNQPQHF.

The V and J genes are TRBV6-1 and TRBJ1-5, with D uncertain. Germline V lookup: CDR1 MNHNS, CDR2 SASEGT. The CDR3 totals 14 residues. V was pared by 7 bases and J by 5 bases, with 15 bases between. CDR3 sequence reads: CASNRAQSDQPQHF. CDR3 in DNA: TGTGCCAGCAATCGGGCGCAGAGCGATCAGCCCCAGCATTTT.

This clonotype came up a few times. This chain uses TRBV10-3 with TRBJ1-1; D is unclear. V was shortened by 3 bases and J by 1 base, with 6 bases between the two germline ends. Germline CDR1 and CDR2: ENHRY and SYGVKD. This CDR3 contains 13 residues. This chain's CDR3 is CAISEVRNTEAFF. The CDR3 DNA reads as TGTGCCATCAGTGAAGTCAGGAACACTGAAGCTTTCTTT.

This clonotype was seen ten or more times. The CDR3 nucleotides are TGTGCCAGCAGCGCAGGGGATCGGGCAACTAATGAAAAACTGTTTTTT. It codes for CASSAGDRATNEKLFF. The chain has TRBV27 and TRBJ1-4, with D possibly matching TRBD1 (6 bases). CDR1 is MNHEY, CDR2 SMNVEV, per germline (reference sequence). The germline V and J ends were trimmed by 6 bases and 0 bases, with 14 bases remaining between them. There are 16 residues in the CDR3.

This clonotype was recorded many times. The CDR3 loop reads CASSHGTARGYTF. The DNA for the CDR3 is TGTGCCAGCAGCCATGGGACGGCCAGAGGCTACACCTTC. The genes are TRBV12-3 or TRBV12-4 and TRBJ1-2; D might be TRBD1 (5 bases). CDR3 length equals 13 residues. V was pared by 6 bases and J by 8 bases, with 16 bases between.

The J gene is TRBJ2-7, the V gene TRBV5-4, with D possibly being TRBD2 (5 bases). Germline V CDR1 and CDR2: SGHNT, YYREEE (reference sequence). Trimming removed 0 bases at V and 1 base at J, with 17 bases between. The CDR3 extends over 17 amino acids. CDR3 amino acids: CASSLGPGSRPSYEQYF. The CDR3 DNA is TGTGCCAGCAGCTTGGGCCCGGGATCCAGGCCTTCCTACGAGCAGTACTTC.

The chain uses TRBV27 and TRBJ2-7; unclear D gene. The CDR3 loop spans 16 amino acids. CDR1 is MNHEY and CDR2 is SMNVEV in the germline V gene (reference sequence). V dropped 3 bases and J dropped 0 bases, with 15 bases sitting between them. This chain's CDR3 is CASSFFPPKGSYEQYF. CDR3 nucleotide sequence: TGTGCCAGCAGTTTCTTTCCCCCCAAGGGCTCCTACGAGCAGTACTTC.

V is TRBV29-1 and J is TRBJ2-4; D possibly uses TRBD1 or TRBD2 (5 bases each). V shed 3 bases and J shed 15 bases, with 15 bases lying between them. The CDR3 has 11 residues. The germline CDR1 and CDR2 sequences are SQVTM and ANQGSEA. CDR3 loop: CSVDNVGTRYF. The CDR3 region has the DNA TGCAGCGTTGATAATGTGGGGACGCGGTACTTC.

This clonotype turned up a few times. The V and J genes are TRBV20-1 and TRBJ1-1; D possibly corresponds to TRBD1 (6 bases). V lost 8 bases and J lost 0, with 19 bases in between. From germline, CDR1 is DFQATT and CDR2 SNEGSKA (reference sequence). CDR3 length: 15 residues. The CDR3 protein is CSSPGGRPMNTEAFF. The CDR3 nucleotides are TGCAGTTCCCCGGGGGGCAGACCAATGAACACTGAAGCTTTCTTT.

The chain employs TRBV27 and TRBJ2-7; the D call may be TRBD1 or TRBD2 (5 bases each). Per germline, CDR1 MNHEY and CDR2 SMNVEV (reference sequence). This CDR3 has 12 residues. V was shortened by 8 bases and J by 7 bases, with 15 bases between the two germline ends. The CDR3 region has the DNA TGTGCCAGCTCTAGGGACCCTGAGGAGCAGTACTTC. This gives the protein CASSRDPEEQYF.